A selection of T cell receptor beta chains follows, all from one sample in a study of T cells after yellow fever vaccination. Each CDR3 protein is one row after TCRdb ran MiXCR on the 5' RACE reads. Here the sample spans 300,000 to 350,000 distinct CDR3 sequences, approximately 8% being singletons. Source: PBMCs, taken more than 35 days after the first yellow fever vaccination. These receptors were obtained from a young man who received the YFV17D yellow fever vaccine. The CDR3 runs from the conserved cysteine through the conserved F or W.

>TRBV29-1|TRBJ2-1
CSVDVGSGGRLQFF
>TRBV7-2|TRBJ2-3
CASSPSRRGPDTQYF
>TRBV6-2/TRBV6-3|TRBJ2-7
CASNRRGSGGTYEQYF
>TRBV10-3|TRBJ2-3
CAITKGLITDTQYF
>TRBV30|TRBJ1-5
CAWSVRGLNQPQHF
>TRBV25-1|TRBJ1-1
CASRVGGTEAFF
>TRBV7-3|TRBJ2-1
CASSPARLSPYNEQFF
>TRBV12-3/TRBV12-4|TRBJ1-2
CASSLALPVSNYGYTF
>TRBV2|TRBJ2-5
CASSEAAGRIRETQYF
>TRBV12-3/TRBV12-4|TRBJ2-4
CASSLREGCGSGNIQYF
>TRBV12-3/TRBV12-4|TRBJ2-7
CASTLGTSYEQYF
>TRBV9|TRBJ2-1
CASSVDVRDSSYNEQFF
>TRBV6-5|TRBJ2-5
CASSYSNLQETQYF
>TRBV7-2|TRBJ2-3
CASSFIGGARFTDTQYF
>TRBV4-1|TRBJ1-4
CASSQFYPGRWGEKLFF
>TRBV27|TRBJ1-5
CASSLSGVDTDQPQHF
>TRBV6-5|TRBJ2-7
CASSYSGWERDEQYF
>TRBV7-2|TRBJ1-1
CASSLAVYNTEAFF
>TRBV9|TRBJ1-6
CASSARGNSYNSPLHF
>TRBV2|TRBJ2-3
CASSLGATSQYF
>TRBV11-2|TRBJ2-5
CASSYDLAPETQYF
>TRBV11-2|TRBJ2-4
CASSLETGTGDIQYF
>TRBV7-9|TRBJ1-5
CASSSADHSNQPQHF
>TRBV20-1|TRBJ2-5
CSARGGPETQYF
>TRBV6-5|TRBJ2-5
CASSYLGRGYQETQYF
>TRBV12-3/TRBV12-4|TRBJ1-5
CASSSGQAGQPQHF
>TRBV6-5|TRBJ1-4
CASSSLGKLFF
>TRBV6-1|TRBJ2-7
CASSTNLGGTYEQYF
>TRBV7-9|TRBJ1-2
CASSLAAAVDGYTF
>TRBV5-1|TRBJ2-1
CASSAPNQDEQFF
>TRBV7-2|TRBJ2-2
CATSPQGAVTGELFF
>TRBV12-3/TRBV12-4|TRBJ1-6
CACSLRIRQTSYNSPLHF
>TRBV5-6|TRBJ1-5
CASSLTQYGVYSNQPQHF
>TRBV7-2|TRBJ2-3
CASSKTSGASTDTQYF
>TRBV12-3/TRBV12-4|TRBJ1-6
CASSSRLDSYNSPLHF
>TRBV27|TRBJ2-7
CASSLMAGVTYEQYF
>TRBV3-1|TRBJ1-6
CASSLPTAPYRRSPLHF
>TRBV14|TRBJ2-5
CASSQARLEETQYF
>TRBV10-2|TRBJ1-6
CASSPGTGLNSPLHF
>TRBV4-1|TRBJ2-4
CASSKEERWAGIQYF
>TRBV4-2|TRBJ2-1
CASSQDLIDEQFF
>TRBV28|TRBJ2-7
CASSPKGVRGTYEQYF
>TRBV28|TRBJ2-2
CASMIRPAGELFF
>TRBV3-1|TRBJ2-2
CASSQNLMAGELFF
>TRBV12-3/TRBV12-4|TRBJ1-6
CASSPGQFNSPLHF
>TRBV11-2|TRBJ2-1
CASSLGIGQGQNEQFF
>TRBV3-1|TRBJ2-7
CAGPGGTGKGYEQYF
>TRBV11-2|TRBJ1-1
CASSTDRGARMNTEAFF
>TRBV12-3/TRBV12-4|TRBJ2-4
CASSYRGDLAKNIQYF
>TRBV20-1|TRBJ2-2
CSARDGSGGANTGELFF
>TRBV7-2|TRBJ2-1
CASSPRIINEQFF
>TRBV29-1|TRBJ1-1
CSVDVGRGTISEAFF
>TRBV6-4|TRBJ2-3
CASSLERSTDTQYF
>TRBV4-3|TRBJ2-3
CARSQDWGQGTDTQYF
>TRBV20-1|TRBJ1-1
CSARDPSTGGNTEAFF
>TRBV29-1|TRBJ2-3
CSGQGRGTDTQYF